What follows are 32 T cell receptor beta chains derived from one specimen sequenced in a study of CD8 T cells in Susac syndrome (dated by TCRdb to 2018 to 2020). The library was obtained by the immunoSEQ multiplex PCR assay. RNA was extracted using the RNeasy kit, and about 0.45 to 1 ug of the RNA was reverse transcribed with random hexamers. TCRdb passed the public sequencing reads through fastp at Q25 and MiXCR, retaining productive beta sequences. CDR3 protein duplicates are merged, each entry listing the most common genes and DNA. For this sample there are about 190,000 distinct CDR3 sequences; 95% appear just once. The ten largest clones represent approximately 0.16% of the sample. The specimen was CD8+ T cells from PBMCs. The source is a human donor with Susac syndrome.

Written as DNA, the CDR3 is TGTGCCAGCAGGGCAGATACCCTCACCGGGGAGCTGTTTTTT. It specifies CASRADTLTGELFF. This rearrangement joins TRBV2 to TRBJ2-2; D unclear. Trimming stripped 6 bases from V and 4 bases from J, with 12 bases between. CDR3 size: 14 residues. Germline CDR1 SNHLY, CDR2 FYNNEI.

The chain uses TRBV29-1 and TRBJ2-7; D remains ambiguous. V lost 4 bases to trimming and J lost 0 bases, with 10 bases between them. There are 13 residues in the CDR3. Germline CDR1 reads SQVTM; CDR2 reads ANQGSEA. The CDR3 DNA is TGCAGCGTTGGACTCCCGAGCTCCTACGAGCAGTACTTC. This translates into CSVGLPSSYEQYF.

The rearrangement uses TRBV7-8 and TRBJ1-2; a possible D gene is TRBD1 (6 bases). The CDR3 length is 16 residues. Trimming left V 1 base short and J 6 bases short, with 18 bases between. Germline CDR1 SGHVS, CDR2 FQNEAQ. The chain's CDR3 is CASSLVVLGGSDGYTF. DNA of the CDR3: TGTGCCAGCAGCTTAGTAGTTTTAGGGGGATCGGATGGCTACACCTTC.

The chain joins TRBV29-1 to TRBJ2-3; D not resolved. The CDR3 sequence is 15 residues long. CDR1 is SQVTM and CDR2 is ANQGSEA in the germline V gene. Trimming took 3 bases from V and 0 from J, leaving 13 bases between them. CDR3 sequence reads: CSVDGQAASTDTQYF. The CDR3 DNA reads TGCAGCGTTGACGGGCAGGCCGCGAGCACAGATACGCAGTATTTT.

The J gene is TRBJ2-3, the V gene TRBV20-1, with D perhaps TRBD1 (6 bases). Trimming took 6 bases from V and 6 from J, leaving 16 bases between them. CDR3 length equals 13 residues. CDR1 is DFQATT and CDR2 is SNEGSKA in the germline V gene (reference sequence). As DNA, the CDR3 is TGCAGTGCCCGCGTTACAGGGACCGATACGCAGTATTTT. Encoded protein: CSARVTGTDTQYF.

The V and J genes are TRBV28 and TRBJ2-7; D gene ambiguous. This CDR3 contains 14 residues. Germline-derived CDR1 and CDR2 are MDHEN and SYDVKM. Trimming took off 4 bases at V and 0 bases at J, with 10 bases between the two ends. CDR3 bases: TGTGCCAGCAGTTCCTCTCCTAGCTCCTACGAGCAGTACTTC. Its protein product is CASSSSPSSYEQYF. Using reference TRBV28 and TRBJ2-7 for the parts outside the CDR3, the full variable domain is DVKVTQSSRYLVKRTGEKVFLECVQDMDHENMFWYRQDPGLGLRLIYFSYDVKMKEKGDIPEGYSVSREKKERFSLILESASTNQTSMYLCASSSSPSSYEQYFGPGTRLTVT.

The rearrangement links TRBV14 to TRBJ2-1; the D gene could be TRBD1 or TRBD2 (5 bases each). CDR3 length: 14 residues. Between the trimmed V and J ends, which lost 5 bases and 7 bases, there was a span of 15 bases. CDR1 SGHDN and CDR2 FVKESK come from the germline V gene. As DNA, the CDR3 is TGTGCCAGCAGCGAAAGGTTGGGGGTGAATGAGCAGTTCTTC. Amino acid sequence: CASSERLGVNEQFF.

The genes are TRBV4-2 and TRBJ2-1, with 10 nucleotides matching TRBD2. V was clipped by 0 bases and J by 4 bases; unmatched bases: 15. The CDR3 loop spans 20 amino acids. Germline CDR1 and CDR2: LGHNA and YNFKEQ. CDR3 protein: CASSQDRSSGRGWKYNEQFF. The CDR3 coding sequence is TGTGCCAGCAGCCAAGATCGATCTAGCGGGAGAGGTTGGAAATACAATGAGCAGTTCTTC.

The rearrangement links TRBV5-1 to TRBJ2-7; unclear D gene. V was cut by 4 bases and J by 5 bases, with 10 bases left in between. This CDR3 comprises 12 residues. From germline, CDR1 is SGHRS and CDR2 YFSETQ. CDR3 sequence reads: CASSRTGHEQYF. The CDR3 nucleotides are TGCGCCAGCAGCCGGACGGGCCACGAGCAGTACTTC.

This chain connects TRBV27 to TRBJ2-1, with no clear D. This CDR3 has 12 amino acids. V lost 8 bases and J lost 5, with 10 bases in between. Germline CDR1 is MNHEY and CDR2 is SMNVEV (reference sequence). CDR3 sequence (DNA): TGTGCCAGCTCGCTTAGGAACAATGAGCAGTTCTTC. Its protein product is CASSLRNNEQFF.

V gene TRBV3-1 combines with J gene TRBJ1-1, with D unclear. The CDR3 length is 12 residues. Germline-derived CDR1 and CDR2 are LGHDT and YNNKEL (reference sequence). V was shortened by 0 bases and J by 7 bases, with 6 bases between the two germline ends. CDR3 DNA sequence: TGTGCCAGCAGCCAAGATCGGAGTGAAGCTTTCTTT. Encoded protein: CASSQDRSEAFF.

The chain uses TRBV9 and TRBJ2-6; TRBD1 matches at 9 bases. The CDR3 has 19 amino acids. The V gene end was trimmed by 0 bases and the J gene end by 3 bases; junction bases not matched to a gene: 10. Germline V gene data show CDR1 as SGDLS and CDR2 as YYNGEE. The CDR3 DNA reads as TGTGCCAGCAGCGTAGATCCCGGACAGGGGTTTGTTGGGGCCAACGTCCTGACTTTC. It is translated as CASSVDPGQGFVGANVLTF.

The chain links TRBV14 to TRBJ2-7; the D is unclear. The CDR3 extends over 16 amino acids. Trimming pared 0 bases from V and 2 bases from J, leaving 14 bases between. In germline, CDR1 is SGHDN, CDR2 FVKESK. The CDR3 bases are TGTGCCAGCAGCCAAGACTACGGACGGGCAACCTACGAGCAGTACTTC. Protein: CASSQDYGRATYEQYF.

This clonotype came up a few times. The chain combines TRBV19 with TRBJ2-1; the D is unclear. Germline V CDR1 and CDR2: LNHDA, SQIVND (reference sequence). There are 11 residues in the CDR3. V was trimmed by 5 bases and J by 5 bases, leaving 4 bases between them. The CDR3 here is CASSPDNEQFF. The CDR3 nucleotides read TGTGCCAGTAGTCCGGACAATGAGCAGTTCTTC.

The CDR3 DNA follows: TGCAGCGTTGACCAGAACACTGAAGCTTTCTTT. Translating gives CSVDQNTEAFF. V usage is TRBV29-1 and J usage is TRBJ1-1; D gene unclear. Looked up from germline, CDR1 is SQVTM and CDR2 is ANQGSEA. The V end was cut by 3 bases, the J end by 1 base, with 3 bases between. This CDR3 is 11 amino acids long.

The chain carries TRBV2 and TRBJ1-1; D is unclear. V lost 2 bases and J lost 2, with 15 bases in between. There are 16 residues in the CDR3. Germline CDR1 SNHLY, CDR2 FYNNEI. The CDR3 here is CASSERTGGSNTEAFF. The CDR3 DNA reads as TGTGCCAGCAGTGAAAGGACTGGCGGGAGTAACACTGAAGCTTTCTTT.

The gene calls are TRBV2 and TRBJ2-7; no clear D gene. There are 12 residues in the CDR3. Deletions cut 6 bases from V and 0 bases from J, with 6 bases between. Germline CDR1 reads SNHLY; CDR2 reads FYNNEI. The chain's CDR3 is CASSHRSYEQYF. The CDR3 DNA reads TGTGCCAGCAGCCACCGCTCCTACGAGCAGTACTTC. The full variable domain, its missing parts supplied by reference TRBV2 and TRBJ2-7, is EPEVTQTPSHQVTQMGQEVILRCVPISNHLYFYWYRQILGQKVEFLVSFYNNEISEKSEIFDDQFSVERPDGSNFTLKIRSTKLEDSAMYFCASSHRSYEQYFGPGTRLTVT.

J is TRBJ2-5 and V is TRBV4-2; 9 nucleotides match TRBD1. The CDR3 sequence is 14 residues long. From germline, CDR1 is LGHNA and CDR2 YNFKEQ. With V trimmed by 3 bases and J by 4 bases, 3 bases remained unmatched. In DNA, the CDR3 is TGTGCCAGCAGCCAGGACAGGGGAGTAGAGACCCAGTACTTC. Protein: CASSQDRGVETQYF.

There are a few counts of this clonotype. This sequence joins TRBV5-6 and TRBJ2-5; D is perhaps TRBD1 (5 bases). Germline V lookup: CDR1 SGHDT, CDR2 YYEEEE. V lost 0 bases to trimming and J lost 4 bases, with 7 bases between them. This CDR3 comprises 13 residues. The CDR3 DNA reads TGTGCCAGCAGCTTGGGTGGGGCAGAGACCCAGTACTTC. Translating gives CASSLGGAETQYF.

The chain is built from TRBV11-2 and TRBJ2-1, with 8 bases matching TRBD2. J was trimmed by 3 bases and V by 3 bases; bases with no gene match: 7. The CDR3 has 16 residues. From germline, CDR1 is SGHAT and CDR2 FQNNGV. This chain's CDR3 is CASSLISGGLYNEQFF. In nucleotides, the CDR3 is TGTGCCAGCAGCTTGATTTCGGGGGGGCTCTACAATGAGCAGTTCTTC.

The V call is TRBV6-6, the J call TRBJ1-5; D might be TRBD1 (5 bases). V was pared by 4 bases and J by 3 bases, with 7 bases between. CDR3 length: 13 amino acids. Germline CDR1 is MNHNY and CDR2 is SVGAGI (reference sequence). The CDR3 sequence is CASSSGPNQPQHF. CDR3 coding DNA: TGTGCCAGCAGTTCAGGGCCCAATCAGCCCCAGCATTTT.

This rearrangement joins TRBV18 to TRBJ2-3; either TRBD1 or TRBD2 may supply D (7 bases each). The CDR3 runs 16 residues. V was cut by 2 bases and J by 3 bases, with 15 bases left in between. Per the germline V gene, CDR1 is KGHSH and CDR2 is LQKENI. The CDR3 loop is CASSPDHQGGTDTQYF. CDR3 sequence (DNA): TGTGCCAGCTCACCAGACCACCAGGGGGGGACAGATACGCAGTATTTT.

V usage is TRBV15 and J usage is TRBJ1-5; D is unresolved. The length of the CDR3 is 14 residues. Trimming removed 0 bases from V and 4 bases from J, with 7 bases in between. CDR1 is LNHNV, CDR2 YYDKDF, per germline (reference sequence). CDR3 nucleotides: TGTGCCACCAGCAGAGATGGAGGAAATCAGCCCCAGCATTTT. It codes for CATSRDGGNQPQHF. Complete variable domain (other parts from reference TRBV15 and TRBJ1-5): DAMVIQNPRYQVTQFGKPVTLSCSQTLNHNVMYWYQQKSSQAPKLLFHYYDKDFNNEADTPDNFQSRRPNTSFCFLDIRSPGLGDTAMYLCATSRDGGNQPQHFGDGTRLSIL.

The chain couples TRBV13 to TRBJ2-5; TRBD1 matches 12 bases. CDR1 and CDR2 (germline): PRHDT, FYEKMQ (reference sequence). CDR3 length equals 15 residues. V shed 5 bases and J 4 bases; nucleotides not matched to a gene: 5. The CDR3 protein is CASSPGTGGAETQYF. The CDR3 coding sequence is TGTGCCAGCAGCCCTGGGACAGGGGGCGCAGAGACCCAGTACTTC.

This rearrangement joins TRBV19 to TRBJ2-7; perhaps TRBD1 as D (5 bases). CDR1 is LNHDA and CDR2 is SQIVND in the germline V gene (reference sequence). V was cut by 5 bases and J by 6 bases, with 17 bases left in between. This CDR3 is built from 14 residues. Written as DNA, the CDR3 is TGTGCCAGTAGTGCCGAAACAGATAGGGGCGAGCAGTACTTC. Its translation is CASSAETDRGEQYF.

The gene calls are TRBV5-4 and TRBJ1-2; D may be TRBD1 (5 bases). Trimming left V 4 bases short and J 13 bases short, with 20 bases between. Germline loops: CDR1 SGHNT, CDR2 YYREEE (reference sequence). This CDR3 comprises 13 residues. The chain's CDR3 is CASSTTDSVSGTF. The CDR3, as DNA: TGTGCCAGCAGCACGACAGATTCGGTCAGCGGCACCTTC.

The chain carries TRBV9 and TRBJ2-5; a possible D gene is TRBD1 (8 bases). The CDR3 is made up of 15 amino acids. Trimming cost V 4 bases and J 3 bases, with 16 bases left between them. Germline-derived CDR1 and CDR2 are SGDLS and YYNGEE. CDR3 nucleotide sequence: TGTGCCAGCAGCAGAGTCACAGGGGGGGAAGAGACCCAGTACTTC. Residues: CASSRVTGGEETQYF.

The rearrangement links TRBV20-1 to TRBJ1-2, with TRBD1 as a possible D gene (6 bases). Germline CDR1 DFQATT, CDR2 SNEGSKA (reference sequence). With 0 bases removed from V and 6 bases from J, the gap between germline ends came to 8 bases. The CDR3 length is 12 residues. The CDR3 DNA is TGCAGTGCTAGAGATAACAGGGATGGCTACACCTTC. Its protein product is CSARDNRDGYTF.

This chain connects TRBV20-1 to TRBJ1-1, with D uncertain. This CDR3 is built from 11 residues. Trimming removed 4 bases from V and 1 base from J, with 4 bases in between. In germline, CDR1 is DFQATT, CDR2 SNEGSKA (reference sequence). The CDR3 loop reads CSANRNTEAFF. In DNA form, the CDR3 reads TGCAGTGCTAACCGGAACACTGAAGCTTTCTTT.

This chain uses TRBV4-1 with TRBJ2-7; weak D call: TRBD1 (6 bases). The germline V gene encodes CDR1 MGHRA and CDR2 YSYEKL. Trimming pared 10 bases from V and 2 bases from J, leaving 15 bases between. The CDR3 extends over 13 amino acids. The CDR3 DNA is TGCGCCACTGCCGGGACACTAACCTACGAGCAGTACTTC. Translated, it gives CATAGTLTYEQYF.

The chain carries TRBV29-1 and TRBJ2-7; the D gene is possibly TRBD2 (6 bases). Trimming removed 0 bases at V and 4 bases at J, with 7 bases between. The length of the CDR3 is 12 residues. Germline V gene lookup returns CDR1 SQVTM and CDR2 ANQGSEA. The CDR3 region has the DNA TGCAGCGTTGAAGATGGGGGGTACGAGCAGTACTTC. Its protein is CSVEDGGYEQYF.

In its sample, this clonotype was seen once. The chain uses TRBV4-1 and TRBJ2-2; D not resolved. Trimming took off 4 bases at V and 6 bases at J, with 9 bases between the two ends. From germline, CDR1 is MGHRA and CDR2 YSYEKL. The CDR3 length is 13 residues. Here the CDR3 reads CASSLLEAGELFF. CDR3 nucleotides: TGCGCCAGCAGCCTCCTTGAGGCCGGGGAGCTGTTTTTT.